The 18 T cell receptor beta chains presented below share a single source sample, sequenced in a study of CD8 T cells in Susac syndrome (dated by TCRdb to the late 2010s). The library was built by means of the immunoSEQ multiplex PCR assay. RNA was extracted with the RNeasy kit and about 0.5 to 1 ug was reverse transcribed using random hexamers. TCRdb cleaned the public reads at Q25 with fastp, built clones with MiXCR and kept in-frame beta chains. Each entry is one CDR3 protein sequence, shown with its most common DNA and genes. The sample table records hundreds of thousands of distinct CDR3 sequences; around 83% of these occur just once. The ten most abundant clones make up roughly 0.11% of the sample. The source material was CD8+ T cells from PBMCs. These receptor sequences come from a human donor with multiple sclerosis.

V is TRBV15 and J is TRBJ2-1; 10 nucleotides line up with TRBD2. This CDR3 contains 14 residues. J lost 8 bases, V lost 5 bases, and 6 bases had no gene match. Per the germline V gene, CDR1 is LNHNV and CDR2 is YYDKDF (reference sequence). CDR3 nucleotide sequence: TGTGCCACCAGCCTAGCGGGAGAGGTGTATGAGCAGTTCTTC. Encoded protein: CATSLAGEVYEQFF.

The chain joins TRBV30 to TRBJ2-7; 12 bases align to TRBD1. CDR3 size: 13 residues. Germline loops: CDR1 GTSNPN, CDR2 SVGIG (reference sequence). Trimming removed 6 bases from V and 5 bases from J; junction bases left unmatched: 5. This CDR3 is CACPGTGGHEQYF. Here the CDR3 DNA reads TGTGCCTGTCCCGGGACAGGGGGCCACGAGCAGTACTTC.

The chain has TRBV12-3 or TRBV12-4 and TRBJ1-1, with 8 bases lining up with TRBD1. V shed 4 bases, J shed 3 bases, and the junction held 4 bases outside the gene matches. The CDR3 covers 14 residues. CDR3 sequence reads: CASSSPGQDTEAFF. Here the CDR3 DNA reads TGTGCCAGCAGTTCACCGGGACAGGACACTGAAGCTTTCTTT.

This chain uses TRBV27 with TRBJ1-2, with a possible D match to TRBD1 (5 bases). V was shortened by 7 bases and J by 3 bases, with 33 bases between the two germline ends. The CDR3 consists of 20 residues. CDR1 is MNHEY and CDR2 is SMNVEV in the germline V gene (reference sequence). This CDR3 reads CASTNPKILTEDGSHYGYTF. The DNA for the CDR3 is TGTGCCAGCACTAACCCCAAAATATTGACAGAAGATGGATCGCACTATGGCTACACCTTC.

The chain combines TRBV12-5 with TRBJ1-5, with D possibly TRBD1 on 6 matching bases. Trimming removed 6 bases from V and 7 bases from J, with 19 bases in between. The CDR3 totals 15 residues. Germline V gene data show CDR1 as LGHNT and CDR2 as FRNRAP. Written as DNA, the CDR3 is TGTGCTAGTGGATCCACAGGGAAATGGAGACAGCCCCAGCATTTT. It is translated as CASGSTGKWRQPQHF.

As DNA, the CDR3 is TGCGCCAGCAGCCCAGGCTCTAGCGGAGTGGGGACCTACAATGAGCAGTTCTTC. It specifies CASSPGSSGVGTYNEQFF. The chain joins TRBV4-1 to TRBJ2-1; the match to TRBD2 covers 7 bases. The CDR3 has 18 residues. The germline gives CDR1 MGHRA, CDR2 YSYEKL. The trim removed 4 bases at V and 2 bases at J, leaving 14 bases unmatched.

V and J are TRBV7-9 and TRBJ2-5; D may be TRBD1 (5 bases). The CDR3 length is 14 residues. V dropped 5 bases and J dropped 4 bases, with 14 bases sitting between them. In germline, CDR1 is SEHNR, CDR2 FQNEAQ (reference sequence). CDR3 sequence reads: CASSQPRRGETQYF. CDR3 sequence (DNA): TGTGCCAGCAGCCAACCCCGTAGGGGAGAGACCCAGTACTTC.

The chain recombines TRBV4-1 with TRBJ2-1; no reliable D call. The V and J ends lost 2 bases and 10 bases respectively, with 9 bases between them. The CDR3 runs 12 residues. From germline, CDR1 is MGHRA and CDR2 YSYEKL. The CDR3 spells CASSQLPVEQFF. The DNA for the CDR3 is TGCGCCAGCAGCCAACTACCCGTCGAGCAGTTCTTC.

The V gene is TRBV27, the J gene TRBJ2-1; D call uncertain. The length of the CDR3 is 14 residues. The V and J ends lost 0 bases and 4 bases respectively, with 7 bases between them. Germline V lookup: CDR1 MNHEY, CDR2 SMNVEV (reference sequence). The CDR3 DNA sequence: TGTGCCAGCAGTTTATCTCGGGTTTACAATGAGCAGTTCTTC. Its protein is CASSLSRVYNEQFF.

V usage is TRBV28 and J usage is TRBJ2-1; possible D gene TRBD2, 6 bases. This CDR3 spans 16 amino acids. The ends were cut back, 3 bases at V and 4 bases at J, with 16 bases in the middle. Looked up from germline, CDR1 is MDHEN and CDR2 is SYDVKM. The CDR3: CASSFSQIAAYNEQFF. The CDR3 nucleotides read TGTGCCAGCAGTTTCTCCCAGATAGCGGCATACAATGAGCAGTTCTTC.

The rearrangement joins TRBV5-1 to TRBJ2-7; D uncertain. V lost 4 bases to trimming and J lost 0 bases, with 17 bases between them. CDR1 and CDR2 (germline): SGHRS, YFSETQ. CDR3 size: 16 residues. The CDR3 loop reads CASSRAAGPSSYEQYF. In DNA, the CDR3 is TGCGCCAGCAGCCGTGCTGCAGGTCCTAGCTCCTACGAGCAGTACTTC.

This rearrangement joins TRBV30 to TRBJ2-1; 8 bases line up with TRBD2. This CDR3 contains 15 residues. The germline gives CDR1 GTSNPN, CDR2 SVGIG (reference sequence). The junction had 9 bases not matched to a gene; V was cut back by 0 bases and J by 8 bases. In DNA, the CDR3 is TGTGCCTGGAGTGTGGGAGCGGGAGTAAGGTATGAGCAGTTCTTC. As protein: CAWSVGAGVRYEQFF.

This sequence joins TRBV7-9 and TRBJ2-1; 8 bases agree with TRBD2. The CDR3 loop spans 15 amino acids. Germline-derived CDR1 and CDR2 are SEHNR and FQNEAQ (reference sequence). V lost 1 base, J lost 7 bases, and 6 bases stayed unmatched. The CDR3 protein is CASSLEGLASNEQFF. The DNA for the CDR3 is TGTGCCAGCAGCTTAGAAGGACTAGCATCTAATGAGCAGTTCTTC.

The chain uses TRBV5-4 and TRBJ2-1, with TRBD1 identical over 9 bases. CDR3 size: 15 residues. With 4 bases clipped from V and 8 bases from J, the junction kept 10 bases outside the gene matches. Germline lookup yields CDR1 SGHNT and CDR2 YYREEE (reference sequence). In nucleotides, the CDR3 is TGTGCCAGCAGCCCCGGAGGGACAGGGACCGATGAGCAGTTCTTC. It specifies CASSPGGTGTDEQFF.

The chain joins TRBV4-1 to TRBJ1-1, with TRBD1 as a possible D gene (6 bases). The V end was cut by 1 base, the J end by 4 bases, with 19 bases between. The CDR3 length is 17 residues. Germline lookup yields CDR1 MGHRA and CDR2 YSYEKL. CDR3: CASSQGAPGAAGTEAFF. The CDR3 DNA follows: TGCGCCAGCAGCCAAGGGGCGCCAGGGGCGGCCGGCACTGAAGCTTTCTTT.

The chain employs TRBV12-3 or TRBV12-4 and TRBJ2-7; the match to TRBD1 covers 7 bases. The CDR3 consists of 14 residues. V dropped 6 bases and J dropped 2; count of bases not matched to a gene: 7. The CDR3 loop reads CASSYPGTAYEQYF. CDR3 nucleotides: TGTGCCAGCAGCTATCCCGGGACAGCCTACGAGCAGTACTTC.

This chain joins TRBV6-5 and TRBJ2-5; maybe TRBD1 (8 bases). Germline loops: CDR1 MNHEY, CDR2 SVGAGI. The germline V and J ends were trimmed by 1 base and 5 bases, with 14 bases remaining between them. The CDR3 length is 15 residues. Here the CDR3 DNA reads TGTGCCAGCAGTTACTTCGGACAGGGAGGGGAGACCCAGTACTTC. Encoded protein: CASSYFGQGGETQYF.

This clonotype has only a few counts. The chain combines TRBV7-6 with TRBJ1-5, with D unclear. Trimming took 0 bases from V and 5 from J, leaving 5 bases between them. The germline CDR1 and CDR2 sequences are SGHVS and FNYEAQ. The CDR3 is made up of 13 amino acids. Written as DNA, the CDR3 is TGTGCCAGCAGCTTAGCCCCAGATCAGCCCCAGCATTTT. Encoded protein: CASSLAPDQPQHF.